This passage covers 29 T cell receptor beta chains from one sample sequenced in a study of T cells in Graves' hyperthyroidism and ophthalmopathy. The TCR beta CDR3 regions underwent amplification using RNA transcripts as the source. TCR CDR3 underwent first-round RT-PCR with the HTBI primer set. From the multiplex PCR reads, TCRdb called clonotypes with MiXCR, one entry per CDR3 protein. The sample lists hundreds of thousands of distinct CDR3 sequences, 16% occurring once. The sequencing sample was made of blood. Receptors were obtained from a middle-aged woman with Graves' ophthalmopathy.

This clonotype was found many times. The J gene is TRBJ2-7, the V gene TRBV12-3 or TRBV12-4; the match to TRBD1 covers 7 bases. CDR3 length: 15 amino acids. V was pared by 2 bases and J by 3 bases, with 7 bases of the junction left unmatched. The CDR3 sequence is CASSLIGDRIYEQYF. The CDR3, as DNA: TGTGCCAGCAGTTTAATAGGGGACAGAATCTACGAGCAGTACTTC.

The rearrangement uses TRBV11-2 and TRBJ1-6, with D maybe TRBD1 (6 bases). This CDR3 region has 14 residues. Germline V gives CDR1 SGHAT, CDR2 FQNNGV. V shed 2 bases and J shed 9 bases, with 11 bases lying between them. The CDR3 loop is CASSLQNRASPLHF. The DNA for the CDR3 is TGTGCCAGCAGCTTACAAAACAGGGCTTCACCCCTCCACTTT.

This clonotype was seen many times. The V gene is TRBV13, the J gene TRBJ1-1; D unclear. V lost 5 bases and J 4 bases, leaving 14 bases between the germline ends. Germline CDR1 and CDR2: PRHDT and FYEKMQ (reference sequence). The CDR3 spans 14 residues. CDR3 DNA sequence: TGTGCCAGCAGCCGTGAAGGACGGGGCACTGAAGCTTTCTTT. Amino acid sequence: CASSREGRGTEAFF.

This clonotype has only a few counts. The chain couples TRBV7-3 to TRBJ2-2; 11 bases fit TRBD2. Germline V gene lookup returns CDR1 SGHTA and CDR2 FQGTGA. The CDR3 has 15 residues. Unmatched junction bases numbered 2, after V lost 5 bases and J lost 3 bases. The CDR3 sequence is CASSKLAGDTGELFF. In DNA, the CDR3 is TGTGCCAGCAGCAAACTAGCGGGAGACACCGGGGAGCTGTTTTTT.

This clonotype has at least ten counts. This chain uses TRBV3-1 with TRBJ2-1; D is undetermined. CDR1 and CDR2 (germline): LGHDT, YNNKEL (reference sequence). The V end was cut by 4 bases, the J end by 0 bases, with 10 bases between. The CDR3 runs 15 residues. DNA for the CDR3: TGTGCCAGCAGCCTACCCAAAGCCTCCTACAATGAGCAGTTCTTC. Encoded protein: CASSLPKASYNEQFF.

The sample holds a few counts of this clonotype. This chain joins TRBV6-2 or TRBV6-3 and TRBJ2-3; D may be TRBD2 (5 bases). CDR1 is MNHEY and CDR2 is SVGEGT in the germline V gene. Trimming cost V 7 bases and J 2 bases, with 13 bases left between them. The CDR3 runs to 14 residues. CDR3 protein: CASIRGLPTDTQYF. The CDR3 nucleotides read TGTGCCAGCATTCGGGGTCTTCCCACAGATACGCAGTATTTT.

This chain links TRBV12-3 or TRBV12-4 with TRBJ2-5, with a tentative D call TRBD2 (5 bases). This CDR3 region has 15 residues. Trimming shortened V by 6 bases and J by 4 bases, and 18 bases separated the two germline ends. The CDR3 nucleotides are TGTGCCAGCAGCAGACTACTTACTGGGCGAGAGACCCAGTACTTC. It specifies CASSRLLTGRETQYF.

This clonotype was seen many times. This chain uses TRBV7-2 with TRBJ2-1; D tentatively reads TRBD1 or TRBD2 (5 bases each). Germline V CDR1 and CDR2: SGHTA, FQGNSA. Trimming removed 3 bases from V and 6 bases from J, with 21 bases in between. The CDR3 extends over 17 amino acids. CDR3 loop: CASSFRGGSASLNEQFF. The CDR3, as DNA: TGTGCCAGCAGCTTTCGTGGGGGAAGCGCCTCACTCAATGAGCAGTTCTTC.

This clonotype appeared many times. The V gene is TRBV12-3 or TRBV12-4, the J gene TRBJ1-2; D possibly corresponds to TRBD1 (5 bases). This CDR3 has 19 amino acids. Trimming shortened V by 3 bases and J by 5 bases, and 28 bases separated the two germline ends. The CDR3 is CASSFQEWGVPLTDYGYTF. CDR3 DNA: TGTGCCAGCAGTTTTCAAGAATGGGGGGTACCGTTGACCGATTATGGCTACACCTTC.

This clonotype was detected ten times or more. The gene calls are TRBV7-2 and TRBJ2-1; D not resolved. V was clipped by 0 bases and J by 9 bases, with 6 bases between them. The CDR3 sequence is 12 residues long. CDR1 is SGHTA and CDR2 is FQGNSA in the germline V gene. CDR3 DNA: TGTGCCAGCAGCTTAGCGCGCGGTGAGCAGTTCTTC. Translation: CASSLARGEQFF.

This clonotype showed up just a few times. The chain joins TRBV10-3 to TRBJ2-3, with D possibly TRBD1 on 5 matching bases. The V end lost 7 bases, the J end lost 2 bases, and 19 bases lay between the germline ends. CDR1 ENHRY and CDR2 SYGVKD come from the germline V gene. This CDR3 is 16 amino acids long. Here the CDR3 DNA reads TGTGCCATCAAGCCCATGCAGGACACCCTCACAGATACGCAGTATTTT. Protein sequence: CAIKPMQDTLTDTQYF.

This clonotype was detected a few times. The V and J genes are TRBV20-1 and TRBJ2-7; 13 bases fit TRBD2. CDR3 length: 15 residues. Germline lookup yields CDR1 DFQATT and CDR2 SNEGSKA (reference sequence). V lost 5 bases and J lost 7; bases outside the gene matches: 11. CDR3 bases: TGCAGTGCTGGGAAAAGACTAGCGGGAGGAGGTGAGCAGTACTTC. Translating gives CSAGKRLAGGGEQYF.

This clonotype has ten or more counts. The gene calls are TRBV6-2 or TRBV6-3 and TRBJ2-4, with D tentatively TRBD1 (5 bases). The V gene lost 2 bases and the J gene lost 0 bases, with 14 bases spanning the gap. From germline, CDR1 is MNHEY and CDR2 SVGEGT. The CDR3 runs 17 residues. The CDR3 nucleotides read TGTGCCAGCAGTTACCGTCAGGGCGCAGTAGCCAAAAACATTCAGTACTTC. It codes for CASSYRQGAVAKNIQYF.

This clonotype was picked up many times. The rearrangement links TRBV10-3 to TRBJ1-6, with D perhaps TRBD1 (6 bases). The V end lost 5 bases, the J end lost 8 bases, and 10 bases lay between the germline ends. CDR1 is ENHRY, CDR2 SYGVKD, per germline. The CDR3 sequence is 13 residues long. CDR3: CAISPNRDSPLHF. DNA for the CDR3: TGTGCCATCAGTCCTAACAGGGATTCACCCCTCCACTTT.

This clonotype has a count of ten or more. Germline is not matched at one junction end, which may reflect a read error. The chain couples TRBV12-3 or TRBV12-4 to TRBJ2-1, with 7 positions matching TRBD1. The length of the CDR3 is 15 residues. For the CDR3, the DNA is TGTGCCAGCAAAGAGACAGGGAAGTCCTTCAATGAGCAGTTCTTC. Translating gives CASKETGKSFNEQFF.

This clonotype was seen ten or more times. The chain couples TRBV5-1 to TRBJ2-1; 7 bases align to TRBD2. The CDR3 totals 17 residues. After removal of 4 bases from V and 3 bases from J, the junction contained 13 bases not matched to a gene. Germline values: CDR1 SGHRS, CDR2 YFSETQ. The CDR3 nucleotides read TGCGCCAGCAGCCCTATAGGGCTAGCGGAATACTACAATGAGCAGTTCTTC. This translates into CASSPIGLAEYYNEQFF.

This clonotype was counted ten times or more. This chain connects TRBV3-1 to TRBJ1-4, with 10 bases identical to TRBD1. Germline loops: CDR1 LGHDT, CDR2 YNNKEL (reference sequence). With 9 bases clipped from V and 2 bases from J, the junction kept 15 bases outside the gene matches. This CDR3 is 18 amino acids long. The DNA of the CDR3 is TGTGCCAGTTCCTCCTACCGGGACAGGGGAAGGACTAATGAAAAACTGTTTTTT. This encodes CASSSYRDRGRTNEKLFF.

The table lists this clonotype with many counts. Since a much larger clone is just one base distant, this may be a read error. The gene calls are TRBV2 and TRBJ1-2; weak D call: TRBD1 (5 bases). Germline CDR1 and CDR2: SNHLY and FYNNEI. The V end was cut by 7 bases, the J end by 9 bases, with 21 bases between. The CDR3 spans 14 residues. CDR3 protein: CASNPGQKKDSYTF. CDR3 coding DNA: TGTGCCAGCAACCCGGGGCAAAAAAAGGATAGCTACACCTTC.

This clonotype was counted many times. The chain recombines TRBV20-1 with TRBJ2-5; 7 bases match TRBD1. Germline V gives CDR1 DFQATT, CDR2 SNEGSKA (reference sequence). The CDR3 consists of 16 residues. J lost 1 base, V lost 2 bases, and 10 bases had no gene match. Written as DNA, the CDR3 is TGCAGTGCTAGATCATGGGACAGCGCCTCCCAAGAGACCCAGTACTTC. This codes for CSARSWDSASQETQYF.

Many counts were recorded for this clonotype. The chain joins TRBV2 to TRBJ2-3; maybe TRBD2 (5 bases). This CDR3 comprises 15 residues. Per the germline V gene, CDR1 is SNHLY and CDR2 is FYNNEI. The germline V and J ends were trimmed by 3 bases and 3 bases, with 13 bases remaining between them. This CDR3 is CASSERVRLTDTQYF. The CDR3 DNA reads as TGTGCCAGCAGTGAGCGGGTTCGGCTTACAGATACGCAGTATTTT.

The chain is built from TRBV12-3 or TRBV12-4 and TRBJ2-1; 15 bases are a match to TRBD2. The CDR3 covers 16 residues. Trimming removed 8 bases from V and 7 bases from J; junction bases left unmatched: 9. The CDR3 here is CASLNLGTSGRNEQFF. CDR3 sequence (DNA): TGTGCCAGCCTCAATCTGGGGACTAGCGGGAGGAATGAGCAGTTCTTC.

This chain connects TRBV27 to TRBJ2-1; D is uncertain. CDR1 and CDR2 from the germline V gene are MNHEY and SMNVEV (reference sequence). The CDR3 is 17 residues long. Trimming cost V 5 bases and J 1 base, with 18 bases left between them. CDR3 residues: CASSPLFETESYNEQFF. CDR3 sequence (DNA): TGTGCCAGCAGTCCCCTGTTTGAGACGGAGTCCTACAATGAGCAGTTCTTC.

This clonotype turned up a few times. The genes are TRBV2 and TRBJ2-2, with D perhaps matching TRBD1 (5 bases). The germline V gene encodes CDR1 SNHLY and CDR2 FYNNEI. V shed 5 bases and J shed 8 bases, with 12 bases lying between them. This CDR3 has 13 amino acids. CDR3 DNA: TGTGCCAGCAGTATTGACAGTCTAGGGGAGCTGTTTTTT. Its protein is CASSIDSLGELFF.

The rearrangement uses TRBV5-6 and TRBJ2-1, with D unresolved. The ends were cut back, 1 base at V and 2 bases at J, with 10 bases in the middle. The CDR3 length is 15 residues. Germline V lookup: CDR1 SGHDT, CDR2 YYEEEE. DNA of the CDR3: TGTGCCAGCAGCTTGTCCGCGACTGCCTACAATGAGCAGTTCTTC. Amino acid sequence: CASSLSATAYNEQFF. Based on the CDR3 plus reference TRBV5-6 and TRBJ2-1, the full variable domain is DAGVTQSPTHLIKTRGQQVTLRCSPKSGHDTVSWYQQALGQGPQFIFQYYEEEERQRGNFPDRFSGHQFPNYSSELNVNALLLGDSALYLCASSLSATAYNEQFFGPGTRLTVL.

In this sample, this clonotype turned up many times. The V and J genes are TRBV6-1 and TRBJ1-5, with D perhaps matching TRBD1 (5 bases). Between the trimmed V and J ends, which lost 8 bases and 4 bases, there was a span of 12 bases. CDR3 length: 13 amino acids. Germline CDR1 MNHNS, CDR2 SASEGT. The CDR3 spells CASGVWGNQPQHF. As DNA, the CDR3 is TGTGCCAGCGGAGTGTGGGGGAATCAGCCCCAGCATTTT.

The genes are TRBV24-1 and TRBJ1-2; D may be TRBD1 (5 bases). V lost 4 bases, J lost 4 bases, and 12 bases lay in between. The CDR3 is 14 amino acids. Germline V gives CDR1 KGHDR, CDR2 SFDVKD. This CDR3 reads CATSDPFGTYGYTF. Written as DNA, the CDR3 is TGTGCCACCAGTGACCCATTTGGGACCTATGGCTACACCTTC.

Many counts were recorded for this clonotype. The chain joins TRBV11-2 to TRBJ2-1; no clear D. Germline V lookup: CDR1 SGHAT, CDR2 FQNNGV. The CDR3 spans 15 residues. The V gene lost 0 bases and the J gene lost 2 bases, with 8 bases spanning the gap. CDR3 sequence reads: CASSLEPDPYNEQFF. In DNA form, the CDR3 reads TGTGCCAGCAGCTTAGAACCTGACCCCTACAATGAGCAGTTCTTC.

This clonotype was counted many times. This chain links TRBV19 with TRBJ2-3; perhaps TRBD1 as D (6 bases). Germline CDR1 and CDR2: LNHDA and SQIVND (reference sequence). The V end was cut by 3 bases, the J end by 2 bases, with 12 bases between. This CDR3 contains 15 residues. The CDR3: CASSIGQGPTDTQYF. In nucleotides, the CDR3 is TGTGCCAGTAGTATTGGGCAGGGGCCCACAGATACGCAGTATTTT.

This clonotype was counted ten times or more. The chain employs TRBV18 and TRBJ2-3; D might be TRBD1 or TRBD2, each matching 5 bases. This CDR3 region has 16 residues. Trimming left V 2 bases short and J 1 base short, with 13 bases between. The V gene's germline CDR1 is KGHSH and CDR2 LQKENI. In DNA, the CDR3 is TGTGCCAGCTCACCAGGGACCCTATGGGGCACAGATACGCAGTATTTT. This encodes CASSPGTLWGTDTQYF.